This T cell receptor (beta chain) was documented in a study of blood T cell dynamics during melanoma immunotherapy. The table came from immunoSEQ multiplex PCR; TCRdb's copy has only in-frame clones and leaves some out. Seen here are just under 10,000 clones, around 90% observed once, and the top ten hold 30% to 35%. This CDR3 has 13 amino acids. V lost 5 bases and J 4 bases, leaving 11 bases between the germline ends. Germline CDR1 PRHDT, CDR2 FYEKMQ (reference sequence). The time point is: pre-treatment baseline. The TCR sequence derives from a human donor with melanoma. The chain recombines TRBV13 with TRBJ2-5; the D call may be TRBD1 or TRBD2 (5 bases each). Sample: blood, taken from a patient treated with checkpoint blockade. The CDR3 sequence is CASSLGDGETQYF. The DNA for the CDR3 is TGTGCCAGCAGCCTGGGGGACGGAGAGACCCAGTACTTC.